Listed here are 5 T cell receptor beta chains from one sample, sequenced in a study of spatial heterogeneity in lung cancer. Time point here: sample taken at primary tumor resection. One entry per CDR3 protein, called by TCRdb with MiXCR from the 5' RACE reads. The top ten hold 6.5% to 7.5% of the sample, which has around 9,900 distinct CDR3 sequences, about 5.7% seen once. Study findings and constraints: Within tumors, counts of expanded alpha and beta TCRs tracked tumor mutation counts.

No antigen has been identified for these receptors. The sample here was lung tumor tissue, taken at surgery. These receptor sequences come from a female donor with early-stage non-small cell lung cancer.

This clonotype showed up many times. This rearrangement joins TRBV29-1 to TRBJ2-3; D gene uncertain. The CDR3 is 13 residues long. Trimming stripped 4 bases from V and 1 base from J, with 9 bases between. Germline V gene data show CDR1 as SQVTM and CDR2 as ANQGSEA. The CDR3 reads CSVVTPGTDTQYF. The CDR3 bases are TGCAGCGTTGTAACTCCTGGCACAGATACGCAGTATTTT.

Within the sample, this clonotype is medium-sized. This chain connects TRBV6-4 to TRBJ2-3; no clear D gene. CDR3 length equals 14 residues. The germline CDR1 and CDR2 sequences are MRHNA and SNTAGT. V shed 4 bases and J shed 2 bases, with 10 bases lying between them. CDR3 in DNA: TGTGCCAGCAGTGCAGCGCCGCACACAGATACGCAGTATTTT. It codes for CASSAAPHTDTQYF.

This clonotype was counted between two and nine times. The CDR3 region has the DNA TGTGCCAGCAGTTTTTTGGGGGGTTCCATGGATACGCAGTATTTT. This gives the protein CASSFLGGSMDTQYF. This chain joins TRBV6-2 or TRBV6-3 and TRBJ2-3, with D perhaps matching TRBD2 (6 bases). CDR1 and CDR2 from the germline V gene are MNHEY and SVGEGT. V lost 4 bases and J lost 6, with 17 bases in between. This CDR3 is built from 15 residues.

This clonotype was detected ten times or more. This rearrangement joins TRBV29-1 to TRBJ2-1; possibly TRBD2 for D (5 bases). Germline V gives CDR1 SQVTM, CDR2 ANQGSEA. The CDR3 contains 15 residues. Between the trimmed V and J ends, which lost 3 bases and 3 bases, there was a span of 15 bases. The CDR3 coding sequence is TGCAGCGTTGATCGTGAGGGATCTCTCTACAATGAGCAGTTCTTC. Its protein product is CSVDREGSLYNEQFF.

By sample share, this clonotype is medium-sized (0.01 to 0.1%). The chain employs TRBV20-1 and TRBJ2-1; 13 bases are a match to TRBD2. Per the germline V gene, CDR1 is DFQATT and CDR2 is SNEGSKA (reference sequence). CDR3 length: 13 amino acids. The CDR3 loop reads CSVTSGRAIEQFF. The CDR3 nucleotides are TGCAGCGTAACTAGCGGGAGGGCCATTGAGCAGTTCTTC.